This TCR beta chain was sequenced in a study of immune evolution from preneoplasia to lung adenocarcinoma. Overall study results and limits: Later-stage lesions appeared to have more T cells, more diversity, less clonality. T cell clonality was higher in KRAS-mutant than EGFR-mutant or wild-type nodules.

Only in-frame clones appear in the TCRdb table, and some are missing; sequencing was by immunoSEQ multiplex PCR. The table lists 9,500 to 10,000 clones, approximately 80% of them singletons. Concerning this clone itself: What it recognizes is unknown.

Histologic diagnosis was independently verified by two lung pathologists. Nucleic acids came from premalignant or tumor cells enriched by macro-dissection. The TCR comes from an older person with lung adenocarcinoma. Some clones in this sample may be carry-over from other donors' samples. The sequenced material came from FFPE minimally invasive lung adenocarcinoma tissue.

The CDR3: CASSPYGGSDVTQYF. The CDR3 DNA follows: TGTGCCAGCTCACCTTATGGGGGCTCGGATGTGACCCAGTACTTC. V usage is TRBV18 and J usage is TRBJ2-5, with D possibly being TRBD1 (6 bases). Germline CDR1 is KGHSH and CDR2 is LQKENI. The CDR3 consists of 15 residues. Trimming removed 3 bases at V and 7 bases at J, with 18 bases between.